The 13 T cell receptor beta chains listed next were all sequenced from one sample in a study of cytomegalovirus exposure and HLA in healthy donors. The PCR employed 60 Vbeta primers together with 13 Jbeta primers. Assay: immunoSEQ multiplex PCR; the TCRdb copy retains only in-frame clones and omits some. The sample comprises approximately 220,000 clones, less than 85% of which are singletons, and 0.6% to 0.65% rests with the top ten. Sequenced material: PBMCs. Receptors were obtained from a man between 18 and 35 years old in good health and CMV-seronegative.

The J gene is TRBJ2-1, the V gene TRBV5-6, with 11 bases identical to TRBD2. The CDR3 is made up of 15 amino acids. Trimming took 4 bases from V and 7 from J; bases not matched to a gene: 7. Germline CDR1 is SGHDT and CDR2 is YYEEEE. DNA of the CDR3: TGTGCCAGCAGCCCCGACGTAGCGGGAGGGAATGAGCAGTTCTTC. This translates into CASSPDVAGGNEQFF.

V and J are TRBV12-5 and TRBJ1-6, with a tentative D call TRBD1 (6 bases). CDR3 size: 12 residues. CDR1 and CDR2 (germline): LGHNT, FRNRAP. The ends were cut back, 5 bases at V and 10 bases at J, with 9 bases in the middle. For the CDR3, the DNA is TGTGCTAGTGGTCCGAGGGGGTCACCCCTCCACTTT. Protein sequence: CASGPRGSPLHF.

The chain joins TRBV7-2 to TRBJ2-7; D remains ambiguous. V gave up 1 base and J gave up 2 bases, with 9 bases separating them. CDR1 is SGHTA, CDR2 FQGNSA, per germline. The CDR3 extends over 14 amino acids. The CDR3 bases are TGTGCCAGCAGCTTAGGACTGCCTCCCTACGAGCAGTACTTC. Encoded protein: CASSLGLPPYEQYF.

CDR3 amino acids: CASSFLAGHSTDTQYF. CDR3 bases: TGCGCCAGCAGCTTTTTAGCGGGTCATAGCACAGATACGCAGTATTTT. The chain couples TRBV5-1 to TRBJ2-3, with TRBD2 matching 7 bases. Germline trimming cut 2 bases from V and 0 bases from J; bases unmatched to any gene: 6. The CDR3 is 16 residues long. Per the germline V gene, CDR1 is SGHRS and CDR2 is YFSETQ.

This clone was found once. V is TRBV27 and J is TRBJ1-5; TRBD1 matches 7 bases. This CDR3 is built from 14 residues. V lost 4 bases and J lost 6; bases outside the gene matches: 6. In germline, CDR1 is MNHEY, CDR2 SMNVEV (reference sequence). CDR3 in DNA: TGTGCCAGCAGTTCACAGGGGAAGGGTCAGCCCCAGCATTTT. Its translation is CASSSQGKGQPQHF.

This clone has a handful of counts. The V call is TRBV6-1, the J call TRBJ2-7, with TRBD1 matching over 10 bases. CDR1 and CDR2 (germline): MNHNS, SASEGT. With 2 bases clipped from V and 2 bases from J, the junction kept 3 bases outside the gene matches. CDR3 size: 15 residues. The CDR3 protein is CASSEWGTGAYEQYF. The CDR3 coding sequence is TGTGCCAGCAGTGAATGGGGGACAGGGGCCTACGAGCAGTACTTC.

CDR3 sequence reads: CASGSGSNQPQHF. The CDR3 DNA sequence: TGTGCCAGCGGGTCAGGGTCCAATCAGCCCCAGCATTTT. The chain uses TRBV6-5 and TRBJ1-5; D is possibly TRBD1 (5 bases). The V and J ends lost 8 bases and 3 bases respectively, with 11 bases between them. The V gene's germline CDR1 is MNHEY and CDR2 SVGAGI. This CDR3 region has 13 residues.

The DNA for the CDR3 is TGTGCCAGCAGCGGGGGGAACGGCAGCTACAATGAGCAGTTCTTC. Translating gives CASSGGNGSYNEQFF. J is TRBJ2-1 and V is TRBV5-5; D is possibly TRBD2 (6 bases). The CDR3 is 15 amino acids. V lost 4 bases to trimming and J lost 3 bases, with 14 bases between them. Germline CDR1 SGHKS, CDR2 YYEKEE (reference sequence).

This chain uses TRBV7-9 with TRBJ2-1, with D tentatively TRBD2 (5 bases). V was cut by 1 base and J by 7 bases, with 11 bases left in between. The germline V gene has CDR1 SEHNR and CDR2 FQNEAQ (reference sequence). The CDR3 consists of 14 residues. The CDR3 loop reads CASSLVAPGNEQFF. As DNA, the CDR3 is TGTGCCAGCAGCTTAGTTGCACCGGGGAATGAGCAGTTCTTC.

The CDR3 nucleotides are TGTGCCACCAGCTTTCGGTCAGAGACCCAGTACTTC. It translates to CATSFRSETQYF. The gene calls are TRBV15 and TRBJ2-5; D gene ambiguous. This CDR3 is 12 amino acids long. V was pared by 5 bases and J by 4 bases, with 8 bases between. CDR1 and CDR2 from the germline V gene are LNHNV and YYDKDF (reference sequence).

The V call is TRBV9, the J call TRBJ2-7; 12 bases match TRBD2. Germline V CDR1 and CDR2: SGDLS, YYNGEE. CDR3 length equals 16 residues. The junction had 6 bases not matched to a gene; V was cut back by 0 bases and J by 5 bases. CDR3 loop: CASSVGLAGGPHEQYF. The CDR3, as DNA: TGTGCCAGCAGCGTAGGGCTAGCGGGAGGGCCTCACGAGCAGTACTTC.

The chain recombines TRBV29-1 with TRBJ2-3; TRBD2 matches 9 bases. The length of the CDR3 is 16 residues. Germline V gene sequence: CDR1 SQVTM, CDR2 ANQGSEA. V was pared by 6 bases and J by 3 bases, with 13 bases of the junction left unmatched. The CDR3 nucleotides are TGCAGCGTGCCCCTCGGGGGCGGGAGGGCGACAGATACGCAGTATTTT. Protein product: CSVPLGGGRATDTQYF.

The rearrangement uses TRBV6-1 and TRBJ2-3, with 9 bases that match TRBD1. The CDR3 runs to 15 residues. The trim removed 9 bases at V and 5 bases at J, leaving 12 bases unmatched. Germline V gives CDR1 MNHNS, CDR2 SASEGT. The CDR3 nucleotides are TGTGCCAGGAGGAGTAGGACAGGGGTGCAAGATACGCAGTATTTT. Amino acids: CARRSRTGVQDTQYF.